This passage covers 21 T cell receptor beta chains from one sample sequenced in a study of T cells in Graves' hyperthyroidism and ophthalmopathy. Researchers took RNA transcripts and amplified the TCR beta CDR3 regions from them. Primed by the HTBI set, a first-round RT-PCR was run on the TCR CDR3. Using its own MiXCR run on the multiplex PCR reads, TCRdb lists one record per CDR3 protein. The table shows fewer than 900,000 distinct CDR3 sequences, with 16% occurring only once. The sequenced sample was blood. These TCRs come from a man between 18 and 35 years old with Graves' hyperthyroidism.

The V gene is TRBV24-1, the J gene TRBJ2-1; D is uncertain. This CDR3 spans 15 amino acids. Trimming cost V 4 bases and J 0 bases, with 9 bases left between them. CDR1 is KGHDR and CDR2 is SFDVKD in the germline V gene. CDR3 nucleotide sequence: TGTGCCACCAGTGACCCGACAAGCTCCTACAATGAGCAGTTCTTC. This gives the protein CATSDPTSSYNEQFF.

J is TRBJ1-6 and V is TRBV5-8; a weak D match, TRBD1 (5 bases). Germline lookup yields CDR1 SGHTS and CDR2 YDEGEE. The CDR3 is made up of 14 amino acids. The V end was cut by 0 bases, the J end by 14 bases, with 15 bases between. The CDR3 region has the DNA TGTGCCAGCAGCTTGGTTCGGGCCAAGGGGACCCTCCACTTT. This gives the protein CASSLVRAKGTLHF.

The V call is TRBV24-1, the J call TRBJ2-3; 9 bases map to TRBD2. Germline-derived CDR1 and CDR2 are KGHDR and SFDVKD. The trim removed 6 bases at V and 0 bases at J, leaving 6 bases unmatched. The CDR3 loop spans 16 amino acids. CDR3 amino acids: CATSTAGGPSTDTQYF. The CDR3 nucleotides are TGTGCCACCAGTACGGCGGGAGGGCCTAGCACAGATACGCAGTATTTT.

This clonotype has more than one count but fewer than ten. The chain joins TRBV19 to TRBJ2-6, with D possibly matching TRBD1 (6 bases). Germline V gene sequence: CDR1 LNHDA, CDR2 SQIVND (reference sequence). The CDR3 extends over 16 amino acids. The germline V and J ends were trimmed by 3 bases and 4 bases, with 13 bases remaining between them. CDR3 protein: CASSMHTGSGANVLTF. CDR3 nucleotide sequence: TGTGCCAGTAGTATGCACACAGGGTCGGGGGCCAACGTCCTGACTTTC.

This chain connects TRBV19 to TRBJ2-1; 7 nucleotides match TRBD2. CDR3 length: 17 amino acids. V gave up 4 bases and J gave up 4 bases; unmatched junction bases: 13. The germline V gene encodes CDR1 LNHDA and CDR2 SQIVND (reference sequence). The chain's CDR3 is CASSKARLAAPYNEQFF. As DNA, the CDR3 is TGTGCCAGTAGTAAAGCGCGACTAGCAGCACCATACAATGAGCAGTTCTTC.

This clonotype was recorded many times. The chain recombines TRBV20-1 with TRBJ1-1; D gene unclear. The CDR3 consists of 13 residues. Germline CDR1 and CDR2: DFQATT and SNEGSKA (reference sequence). The V end lost 0 bases, the J end lost 4 bases, and 9 bases lay between the germline ends. CDR3 DNA: TGCAGTGCTAGAGAATCCCCCGGCACTGAAGCTTTCTTT. Translation: CSARESPGTEAFF.

This clonotype was seen only a few times. The V gene is TRBV15, the J gene TRBJ2-6, with D possibly matching TRBD1 (6 bases). CDR3 size: 19 residues. The V end lost 3 bases, the J end lost 2 bases, and 20 bases lay between the germline ends. Germline-derived CDR1 and CDR2 are LNHNV and YYDKDF (reference sequence). CDR3 region: CATSRAGTSRTTGANVLTF. DNA of the CDR3: TGTGCCACCAGCAGGGCTGGGACATCACGAACCACTGGGGCCAACGTCCTGACTTTC.

This clonotype was observed a few times. The chain carries TRBV18 and TRBJ1-2, with D possibly being TRBD1 (6 bases). V dropped 3 bases and J dropped 3 bases, with 14 bases sitting between them. Germline loops: CDR1 KGHSH, CDR2 LQKENI. This CDR3 has 15 residues. The DNA of the CDR3 is TGTGCCAGCTCACCTACAACAGGGTTTGACTATGGCTACACCTTC. Its translation: CASSPTTGFDYGYTF.

This clonotype appeared many times. The CDR3 DNA reads as TGTGCCAGCAGGAGGGACGGAACCTACGAGCAGTACTTC. This sequence encodes CASRRDGTYEQYF. This chain joins TRBV6-1 and TRBJ2-7; D possibly uses TRBD1 or TRBD2 (5 bases each). The V end was cut by 6 bases, the J end by 2 bases, with 11 bases between. The germline gives CDR1 MNHNS, CDR2 SASEGT. The CDR3 runs 13 residues.

The chain couples TRBV5-1 to TRBJ2-7; no firm D call. The CDR3 contains 13 residues. The germline V gene has CDR1 SGHRS and CDR2 YFSETQ. Trimming stripped 1 base from V and 6 bases from J, with 11 bases between. CDR3 DNA: TGCGCCAGCAGCTTGCGGGCAGGTTCCGAGCAGTACTTC. Translated: CASSLRAGSEQYF. The variable domain in full, with the rest retrieved from reference TRBV5-1 and TRBJ2-7, is KAGVTQTPRYLIKTRGQQVTLSCSPISGHRSVSWYQQTPGQGLQFLFEYFSETQRNKGNFPGRFSGRQFSNSRSEMNVSTLELGDSALYLCASSLRAGSEQYFGPGTRLTVT.

In its sample, this clonotype was seen many times. The chain joins TRBV7-9 to TRBJ2-1; D perhaps matches TRBD2 (6 bases). Trimming stripped 5 bases from V and 0 bases from J, with 14 bases between. The CDR3 extends over 16 amino acids. The V gene's germline CDR1 is SEHNR and CDR2 FQNEAQ (reference sequence). Here the CDR3 reads CASSPGRESSYNEQFF. The CDR3 region has the DNA TGTGCCAGCAGCCCAGGTCGGGAGAGCTCCTACAATGAGCAGTTCTTC.

This clonotype was detected ten times or more. The junction departs from the called germline gene at one end, perhaps through a read error. This chain links TRBV5-1 with TRBJ1-5; the D gene is possibly TRBD1 (5 bases). Germline CDR1 reads SGHRS; CDR2 reads YFSETQ. The CDR3 length is 14 residues. In DNA, the CDR3 is TGTGCCAGCAGCTTGATTGGGGGGAATCAGCCCCAGCATTTT. Its translation: CASSLIGGNQPQHF.

This clonotype was found many times. The DNA for the CDR3 is TGTGCCAGCAGGACAGGGTTCACCTACGAGCAGTACTTC. This encodes CASRTGFTYEQYF. This chain uses TRBV28 with TRBJ2-7; 7 bases line up with TRBD1. The CDR3 sequence is 13 residues long. V was clipped by 6 bases and J by 2 bases; unmatched bases: 4. Looked up from germline, CDR1 is MDHEN and CDR2 is SYDVKM.

The rearrangement links TRBV6-5 to TRBJ2-4, with unresolved D. V was cut by 3 bases and J by 1 base, with 22 bases left in between. The length of the CDR3 is 19 residues. Germline V gene sequence: CDR1 MNHEY, CDR2 SVGAGI. CDR3: CASSYSTGDGFGAKNIQYF. CDR3 in DNA: TGTGCCAGCAGTTATTCGACCGGTGACGGGTTTGGTGCCAAAAACATTCAGTACTTC.

The chain is built from TRBV28 and TRBJ2-2; TRBD2 agrees at 9 bases. The CDR3 sequence is 15 residues long. The germline CDR1 and CDR2 sequences are MDHEN and SYDVKM. Trimming at V came to 1 base and at J to 9 bases, leaving 6 bases not matched to a gene. The CDR3 region is CASSLSRLAERELFF. CDR3 sequence (DNA): TGTGCCAGCAGTTTATCCAGACTAGCGGAGCGGGAGCTGTTTTTT.

This clonotype has a count of ten or more. This chain links TRBV2 with TRBJ2-5; 8 bases line up with TRBD1. The germline gives CDR1 SNHLY, CDR2 FYNNEI. J lost 2 bases, V lost 6 bases, and 11 bases had no gene match. CDR3 length: 16 amino acids. CDR3 bases: TGTGCCAGCAGGCCCAGGGGGCGTTCTGGACAAGAGACCCAGTACTTC. This encodes CASRPRGRSGQETQYF.

The J gene is TRBJ1-5, the V gene TRBV7-7; TRBD1 matches at 7 bases. V shed 2 bases, J shed 2 bases, and the junction held 12 bases outside the gene matches. CDR3 length: 18 residues. Germline V CDR1 and CDR2: SSHAT, FNYEAQ (reference sequence). Here the CDR3 DNA reads TGTGCCAGCAGCTTAACTCTTCAACAGGGGTGCGGCAATCAGCCCCAGCATTTT. Translated: CASSLTLQQGCGNQPQHF.

Comment on this clonotype: No conserved phenylalanine or tryptophan ends this CDR3, so it is likely a read error. The chain has TRBV6-1 and TRBJ2-3; possible D gene TRBD1, 6 bases. CDR3 length: 15 residues. Trimming pared 2 bases from V and 4 bases from J, leaving 13 bases between. The germline CDR1 and CDR2 sequences are MNHNS and SASEGT. CDR3 loop: CASSEPRGRADTQYS. In DNA, the CDR3 is TGTGCCAGCAGTGAACCCAGGGGAAGAGCAGATACGCAGTATTCT.

This clonotype appeared many times. This chain connects TRBV2 to TRBJ2-3; tentatively, D is TRBD1 (6 bases). Between the trimmed V and J ends, which lost 8 bases and 3 bases, there was a span of 18 bases. The CDR3 loop spans 15 amino acids. Per germline, CDR1 SNHLY and CDR2 FYNNEI. CDR3 loop: CASGKTGFGTDTQYF. CDR3 nucleotides: TGTGCCAGCGGAAAAACAGGGTTTGGTACAGATACGCAGTATTTT.

The V gene is TRBV7-2, the J gene TRBJ2-1, with 9 positions matching TRBD1. The length of the CDR3 is 15 residues. The V segment lost 5 bases and the J segment 9 bases; nucleotides outside the gene matches: 11. Germline CDR1 is SGHTA and CDR2 is FQGNSA. CDR3 protein: CASSLRPGTGSEQFF. For the CDR3, the DNA is TGTGCCAGCAGCCTTCGTCCCGGGACAGGGTCTGAGCAGTTCTTC.

This sequence joins TRBV6-5 and TRBJ2-5, with TRBD2 identical over 11 bases. The V and J ends lost 4 bases and 5 bases, in that order; junction bases with no gene match: 9. This CDR3 comprises 16 residues. Germline-derived CDR1 and CDR2 are MNHEY and SVGAGI. The CDR3 here is CASSSTTSGTWETQYF. CDR3 DNA: TGTGCCAGCAGTTCGACGACTAGCGGGACATGGGAGACCCAGTACTTC.